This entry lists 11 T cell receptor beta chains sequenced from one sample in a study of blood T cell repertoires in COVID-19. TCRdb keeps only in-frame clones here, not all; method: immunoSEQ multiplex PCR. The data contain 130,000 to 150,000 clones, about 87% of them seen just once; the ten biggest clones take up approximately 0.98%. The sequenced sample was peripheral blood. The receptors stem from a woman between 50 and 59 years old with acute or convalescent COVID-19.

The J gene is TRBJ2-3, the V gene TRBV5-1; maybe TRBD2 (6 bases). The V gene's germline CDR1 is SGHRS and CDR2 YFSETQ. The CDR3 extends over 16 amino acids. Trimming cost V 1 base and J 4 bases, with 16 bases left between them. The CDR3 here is CASSLLGTQDSDTQYF. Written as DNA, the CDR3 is TGCGCCAGCAGCTTGTTGGGGACTCAAGACTCAGATACGCAGTATTTT.

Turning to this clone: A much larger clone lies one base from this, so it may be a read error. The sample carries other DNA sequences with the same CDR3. CDR3 in amino acids: CASSLTGYGYTF. The CDR3 bases are TGTGCCAGCAGTTTAACGGGTTATGGCTACACCTTC. This chain connects TRBV12-3 or TRBV12-4 to TRBJ1-2; no definite D call. Trimming cost V 2 bases and J 5 bases, with 6 bases left between them. This CDR3 spans 12 amino acids.

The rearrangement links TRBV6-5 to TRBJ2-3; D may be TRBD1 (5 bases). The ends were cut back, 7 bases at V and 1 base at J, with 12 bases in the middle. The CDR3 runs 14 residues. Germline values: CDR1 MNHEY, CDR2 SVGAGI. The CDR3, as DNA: TGTGCCAGCAAGGCCGAACAGGGCACAGATACGCAGTATTTT. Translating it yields CASKAEQGTDTQYF.

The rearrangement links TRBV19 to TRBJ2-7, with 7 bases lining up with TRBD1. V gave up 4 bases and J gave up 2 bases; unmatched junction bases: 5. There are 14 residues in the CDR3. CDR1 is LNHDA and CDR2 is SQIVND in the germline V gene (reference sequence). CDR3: CASSKVGTAYEQYF. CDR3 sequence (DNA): TGTGCCAGTAGTAAAGTTGGGACAGCCTACGAGCAGTACTTC.

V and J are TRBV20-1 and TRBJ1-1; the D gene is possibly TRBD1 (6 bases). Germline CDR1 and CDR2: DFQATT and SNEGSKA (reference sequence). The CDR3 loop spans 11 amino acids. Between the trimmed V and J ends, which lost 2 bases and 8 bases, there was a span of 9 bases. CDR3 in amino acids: CSARTGTEAFF. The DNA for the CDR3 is TGCAGTGCTAGAACCGGGACAGAAGCTTTCTTT.

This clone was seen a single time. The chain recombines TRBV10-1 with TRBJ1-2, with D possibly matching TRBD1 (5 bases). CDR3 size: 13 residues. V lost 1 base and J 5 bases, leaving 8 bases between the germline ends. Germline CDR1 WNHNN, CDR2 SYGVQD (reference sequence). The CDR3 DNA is TGCGCCAGCAGTGAGTGGGGGGATTATGGCTACACCTTC. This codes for CASSEWGDYGYTF.

CDR3 loop: CASSGQVYGYTF. Here the CDR3 DNA reads TGTGCCAGCAGCGGACAGGTCTATGGCTACACCTTC. The chain is built from TRBV2 and TRBJ1-2; 7 bases map to TRBD1. Germline loops: CDR1 SNHLY, CDR2 FYNNEI. The CDR3 sequence is 12 residues long. Losses at the gene ends were 6 bases for V and 4 bases for J; bases not matched to a gene: 2.

This CDR3 reads CASRLQGGLTEAFF. CDR3 in DNA: TGCGCCAGCAGACTACAGGGGGGTCTCACTGAAGCTTTCTTT. The J gene is TRBJ1-1, the V gene TRBV5-1, with TRBD1 matching over 8 bases. The CDR3 length is 14 residues. Germline V gene data show CDR1 as SGHRS and CDR2 as YFSETQ. Trimming cost V 5 bases and J 4 bases; bases outside gene matches: 7.

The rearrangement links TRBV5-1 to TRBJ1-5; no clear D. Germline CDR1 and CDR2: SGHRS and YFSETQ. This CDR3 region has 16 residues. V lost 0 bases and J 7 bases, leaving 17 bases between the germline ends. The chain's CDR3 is CASSLGSLGGGQPQHF. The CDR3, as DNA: TGCGCCAGCAGCTTGGGTTCTCTGGGAGGAGGGCAGCCCCAGCATTTT.

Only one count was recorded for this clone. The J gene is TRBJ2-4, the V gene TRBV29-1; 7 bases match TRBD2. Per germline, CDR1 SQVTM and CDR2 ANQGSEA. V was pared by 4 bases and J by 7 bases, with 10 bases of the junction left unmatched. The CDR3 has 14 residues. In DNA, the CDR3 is TGCAGCGTTGCAGGCGGGAGCGTTGGTAACATTCAGTACTTC. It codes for CSVAGGSVGNIQYF. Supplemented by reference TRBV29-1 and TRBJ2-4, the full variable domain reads SAVISQKPSRDICQRGTSLTIQCQVDSQVTMMFWYRQQPGQSLTLIATANQGSEATYESGFVIDKFPISRPNLTFSTLTVSNMSPEDSSIYLCSVAGGSVGNIQYFGAGTRLSVL.

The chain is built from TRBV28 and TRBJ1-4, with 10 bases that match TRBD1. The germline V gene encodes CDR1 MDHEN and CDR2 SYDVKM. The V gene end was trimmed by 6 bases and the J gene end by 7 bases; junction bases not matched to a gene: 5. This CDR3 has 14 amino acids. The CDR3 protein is CASRDRGVSEKLFF. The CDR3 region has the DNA TGTGCCAGCAGGGACAGGGGGGTTAGTGAAAAACTGTTTTTT.